What follows are 16 T cell receptor beta chains derived from one specimen sequenced in a study of TIL therapy for anti-PD-1-resistant metastatic lung cancer (dated by TCRdb to about 2021). The immunoSEQ v3 hsTCRB kit was used to amplify TCR beta CDR3 regions from genomic DNA through bias-controlled multiplex PCR. TCRdb stores this immuneACCESS table with in-frame sequences only. Part of the clones is absent; in the studies checked, under half of the shortfall reflects unresolved V genes, and no reason is known for the rest. For this sample the table gives more than 20,000 clones, of which roughly 63% were detected only once. The ten biggest clones cover 15% to 20% of the sample. In the paper's terms, the time point label means: pre-treatment sample, taken before nivolumab and TIL therapy. Excised metastases, mostly pleural nodules or supraclavicular lymph nodes, were used as baseline tumor samples and were taken from the same resection from which TIL were grown.

The sample in question was tumor tissue, obtained at baseline. These TCRs come from a woman aged 30 to 85 with non-small cell lung cancer.

CDR3: CASSFTGTASQETQYF. As DNA, the CDR3 is TGCGCCAGCAGCTTTACCGGGACTGCCTCTCAAGAGACCCAGTACTTC. The chain employs TRBV5-1 and TRBJ2-5; D might be TRBD2 (6 bases). Germline V gene sequence: CDR1 SGHRS, CDR2 YFSETQ. Trimming removed 2 bases from V and 2 bases from J, with 16 bases in between. The length of the CDR3 is 16 residues.

This clone was found many times. Other nucleotide sequences in the sample specify the same CDR3. The chain uses TRBV2 and TRBJ1-2, with TRBD1 matching over 8 bases. This CDR3 has 12 amino acids. V shed 5 bases, J shed 5 bases, and the junction held 1 base outside the gene matches. Germline assignment: CDR1 SNHLY and CDR2 FYNNEI. The chain's CDR3 is CASSTGGYGYTF. The CDR3 bases are TGTGCCAGCAGTACAGGGGGGTATGGCTACACCTTC.

The chain carries TRBV20-1 and TRBJ1-2; D gene ambiguous. Between the trimmed V and J ends, which lost 0 bases and 12 bases, there was a span of 2 bases. CDR1 and CDR2 (germline): DFQATT, SNEGSKA (reference sequence). The CDR3 consists of 8 residues. CDR3 protein: CSARDNTF. The DNA for the CDR3 is TGCAGTGCTAGAGATAACACCTTC.

The rearrangement links TRBV7-6 to TRBJ1-5; no clear D. There are 16 residues in the CDR3. Germline CDR1 reads SGHVS; CDR2 reads FNYEAQ. With 2 bases removed from V and 4 bases from J, the gap between germline ends came to 15 bases. CDR3 bases: TGTGCCAGCAGCTTAAGCTGGCCGCGCGGAAATCAGCCCCAGCATTTT. Its translation is CASSLSWPRGNQPQHF.

The CDR3 DNA sequence: TGTGCCAGCAGTTCTGACAGGGGGCCGTACGAGCAGTACTTC. This encodes CASSSDRGPYEQYF. V gene TRBV6-5 combines with J gene TRBJ2-7, with 10 bases fitting TRBD1. CDR3 length equals 14 residues. Germline V gene lookup returns CDR1 MNHEY and CDR2 SVGAGI. V shed 4 bases and J 4 bases; nucleotides not matched to a gene: 4.

This clone was recorded a few times. The V and J genes are TRBV5-5 and TRBJ1-1, with no clear D. V was shortened by 0 bases and J by 0 bases, with 9 bases between the two germline ends. This CDR3 comprises 15 residues. Germline lookup yields CDR1 SGHKS and CDR2 YYEKEE (reference sequence). The CDR3, as DNA: TGTGCCAGCAGCTTGGGTACAGCTATGAACACTGAAGCTTTCTTT. Protein product: CASSLGTAMNTEAFF.

The chain employs TRBV6-1 and TRBJ2-7; TRBD1 matches at 7 bases. Per the germline V gene, CDR1 is MNHNS and CDR2 is SASEGT. CDR3 length: 15 amino acids. V was clipped by 10 bases and J by 4 bases; unmatched bases: 16. The CDR3 coding sequence is TGTGCCACCATACCTGGCAGGGGGTATGAGTACGAGCAGTACTTC. Translation gives CATIPGRGYEYEQYF.

The rearrangement uses TRBV7-2 and TRBJ2-2; no clear D gene. The CDR3 contains 16 residues. Germline V gene lookup returns CDR1 SGHTA and CDR2 FQGNSA. V lost 2 bases, J lost 1 base, and 11 bases lay in between. CDR3 loop: CASSLLGAMNTGELFF. CDR3 coding DNA: TGTGCCAGCAGCTTATTAGGAGCGATGAACACCGGGGAGCTGTTTTTT.

At least ten counts were recorded for this clone. CDR3 DNA sequence: TGTGCCAGCAGCTTAGGAGGGGCTCGCTACGAGCAGTACTTC. Protein product: CASSLGGARYEQYF. The chain uses TRBV7-8 and TRBJ2-7; D could derive from TRBD1 or TRBD2 (5 bases each). CDR3 length: 14 amino acids. Germline CDR1 and CDR2: SGHVS and FQNEAQ. V lost 1 base to trimming and J lost 3 bases, with 10 bases between them.

The V call is TRBV6-6, the J call TRBJ1-2; D gene ambiguous. V lost 4 bases and J 6 bases, leaving 18 bases between the germline ends. This CDR3 is 15 amino acids long. Germline CDR1 and CDR2: MNHNY and SVGAGI (reference sequence). The CDR3 DNA reads as TGTGCCAGCAGTTCGTTGGGCCTCCGTGGGGATGGCTACACCTTC. Protein product: CASSSLGLRGDGYTF.

The V call is TRBV19, the J call TRBJ2-1; no firm D call. The CDR3 length is 15 residues. V was trimmed by 9 bases and J by 5 bases, leaving 20 bases between them. Germline CDR1 is LNHDA and CDR2 is SQIVND (reference sequence). In DNA form, the CDR3 reads TGTGCCAGAGACGCAGACACGTTTAAGAACAATGAGCAGTTCTTC. This sequence encodes CARDADTFKNNEQFF.

The rearrangement links TRBV7-2 to TRBJ2-1; unclear D gene. This CDR3 has 15 residues. V was trimmed by 2 bases and J by 6 bases, leaving 14 bases between them. Germline lookup yields CDR1 SGHTA and CDR2 FQGNSA. CDR3: CASSLSSGVFNEQFF. CDR3 nucleotides: TGTGCCAGCAGCTTAAGTAGTGGGGTGTTCAATGAGCAGTTCTTC.

This sequence joins TRBV29-1 and TRBJ2-5; 9 bases map to TRBD1. The CDR3 covers 12 residues. Germline CDR1 SQVTM, CDR2 ANQGSEA. The ends lost 4 bases at V and 8 bases at J; junction bases unmatched: 5. In nucleotides, the CDR3 is TGCAGCGTTGGACAGGGGGGCGGCACCCAGTACTTC. Translated, it gives CSVGQGGGTQYF. Based on the CDR3 plus reference TRBV29-1 and TRBJ2-5, the full variable domain is SAVISQKPSRDICQRGTSLTIQCQVDSQVTMMFWYRQQPGQSLTLIATANQGSEATYESGFVIDKFPISRPNLTFSTLTVSNMSPEDSSIYLCSVGQGGGTQYFGPGTRLLVL.

The chain recombines TRBV19 with TRBJ1-2; D uncertain. V lost 6 bases and J 4 bases, leaving 12 bases between the germline ends. Germline lookup yields CDR1 LNHDA and CDR2 SQIVND (reference sequence). CDR3 length equals 13 residues. The CDR3 nucleotides read TGTGCCAGTAGAACCGGCGGAGTCTATGGCTACACCTTC. It is translated as CASRTGGVYGYTF. Full variable domain (missing parts from reference TRBV19 and TRBJ1-2): DGGITQSPKYLFRKEGQNVTLSCEQNLNHDAMYWYRQDPGQGLRLIYYSQIVNDFQKGDIAEGYSVSREKKESFPLTVTSAQKNPTAFYLCASRTGGVYGYTFGSGTRLTVV.

This clone was seen only once. J is TRBJ2-5 and V is TRBV2; 8 bases align to TRBD1. CDR3 size: 13 residues. Trimming took 7 bases from V and 2 from J; bases not matched to a gene: 3. Germline CDR1 and CDR2: SNHLY and FYNNEI. CDR3 region: CASTRDRQETQYF. CDR3 in DNA: TGTGCCAGCACGAGGGACAGGCAAGAGACCCAGTACTTC.

The chain joins TRBV18 to TRBJ2-1, with 7 bases fitting TRBD1. Germline CDR1 reads KGHSH; CDR2 reads LQKENI. The V segment lost 5 bases and the J segment 7 bases; nucleotides outside the gene matches: 5. The CDR3 runs to 13 residues. CDR3 in amino acids: CASSGQGVNEQFF. In nucleotides, the CDR3 is TGTGCCAGCTCAGGTCAGGGGGTGAATGAGCAGTTCTTC.